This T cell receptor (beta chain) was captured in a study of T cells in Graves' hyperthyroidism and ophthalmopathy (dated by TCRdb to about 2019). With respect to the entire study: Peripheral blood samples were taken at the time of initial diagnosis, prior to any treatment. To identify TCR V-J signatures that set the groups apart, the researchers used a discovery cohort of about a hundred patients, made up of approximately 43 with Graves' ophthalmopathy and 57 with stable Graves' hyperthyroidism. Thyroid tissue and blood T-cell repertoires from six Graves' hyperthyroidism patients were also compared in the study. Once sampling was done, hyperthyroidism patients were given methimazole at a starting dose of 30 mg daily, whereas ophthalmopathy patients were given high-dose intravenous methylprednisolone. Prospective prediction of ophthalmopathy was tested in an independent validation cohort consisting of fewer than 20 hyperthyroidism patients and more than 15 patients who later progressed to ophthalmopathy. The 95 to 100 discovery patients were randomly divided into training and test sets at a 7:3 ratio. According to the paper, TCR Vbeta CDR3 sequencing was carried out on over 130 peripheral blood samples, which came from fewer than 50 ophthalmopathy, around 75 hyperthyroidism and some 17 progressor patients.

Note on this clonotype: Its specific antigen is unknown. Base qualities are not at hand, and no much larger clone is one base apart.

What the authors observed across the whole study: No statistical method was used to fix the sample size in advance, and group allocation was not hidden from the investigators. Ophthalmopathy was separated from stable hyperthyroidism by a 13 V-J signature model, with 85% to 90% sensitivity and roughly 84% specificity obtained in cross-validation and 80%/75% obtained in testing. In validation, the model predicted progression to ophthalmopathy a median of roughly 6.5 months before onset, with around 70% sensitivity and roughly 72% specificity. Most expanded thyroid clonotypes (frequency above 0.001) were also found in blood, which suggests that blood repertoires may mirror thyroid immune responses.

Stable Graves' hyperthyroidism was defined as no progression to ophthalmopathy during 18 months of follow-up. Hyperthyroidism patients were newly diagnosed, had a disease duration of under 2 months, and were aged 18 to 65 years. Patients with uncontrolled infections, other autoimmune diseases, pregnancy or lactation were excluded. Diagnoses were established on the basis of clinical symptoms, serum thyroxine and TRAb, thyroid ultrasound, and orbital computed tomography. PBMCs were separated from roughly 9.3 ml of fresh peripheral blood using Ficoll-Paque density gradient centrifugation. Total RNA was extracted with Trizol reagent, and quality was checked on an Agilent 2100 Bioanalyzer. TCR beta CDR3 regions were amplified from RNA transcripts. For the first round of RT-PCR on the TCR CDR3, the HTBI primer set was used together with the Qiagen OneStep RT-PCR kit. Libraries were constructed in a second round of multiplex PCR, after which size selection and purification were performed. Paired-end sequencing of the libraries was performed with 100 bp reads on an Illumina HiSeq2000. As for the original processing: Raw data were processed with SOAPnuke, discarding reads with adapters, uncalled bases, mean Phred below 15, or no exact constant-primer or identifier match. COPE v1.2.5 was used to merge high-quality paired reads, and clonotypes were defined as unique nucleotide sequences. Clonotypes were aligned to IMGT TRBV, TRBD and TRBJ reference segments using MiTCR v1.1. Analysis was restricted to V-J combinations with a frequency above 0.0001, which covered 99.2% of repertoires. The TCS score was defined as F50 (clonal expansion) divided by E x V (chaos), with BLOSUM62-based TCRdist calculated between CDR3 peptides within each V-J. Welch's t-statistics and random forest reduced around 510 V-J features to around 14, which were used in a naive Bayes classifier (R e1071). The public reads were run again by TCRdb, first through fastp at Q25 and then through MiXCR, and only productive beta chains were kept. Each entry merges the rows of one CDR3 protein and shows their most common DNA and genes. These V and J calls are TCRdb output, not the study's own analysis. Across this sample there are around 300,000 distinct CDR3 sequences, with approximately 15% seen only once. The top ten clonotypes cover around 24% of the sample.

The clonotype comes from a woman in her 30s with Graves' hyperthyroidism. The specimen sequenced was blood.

The CDR3 region has the sequence CASSTSGGANVLTF. The DNA sequence is given as TGTGCCAGCAGCACTAGTGGTGGGGCCAACGTCCTGACTTTC. This receptor chain uses TRBV6-1 and TRBJ2-6; possibly the D gene is TRBD2, per 5 matching bases. Counted from cysteine to phenylalanine, this CDR3 has 14 amino acids. Only CDR3 DNA is held: 42 bases, read in frame from base 1. At the junction V is shortened by 6 bases and J by 3 bases, with 9 bases in between. CDR1 is given as MNHNS and CDR2 as SASEGT, both from the germline V gene.